This T cell receptor beta chain was sequenced for a study of PD-L1 blockade in urothelial cancer. Study in general: Median T cell yield from blood was roughly 150,000. Study-wide points: When measured at 3 weeks, tumor-associated blood clones expanded more in durable-benefit patients.

Stated time point: peripheral blood 6 weeks after treatment start. Worth noting for this clone: No antigen is known for it.

The germline V gene has CDR1 PRHDT and CDR2 FYEKMQ (reference sequence). V shed 0 bases and J shed 1 base, with 16 bases lying between them. This CDR3 region has 18 residues. Sequencing was performed with immunoSEQ multiplex PCR; in TCRdb, only in-frame clones are kept and a portion is missing. The sample comprises 120,000 or so clones, about 82% of which are singletons, and 2.4% rests with the top ten. This TCR derives from a man aged 50 to 59 with urothelial cancer. The V gene is TRBV13, the J gene TRBJ2-1; possibly TRBD1 for D (6 bases). The source material was PBMCs, sampled around atezolizumab (anti-PD-L1) treatment. The CDR3 is CASSLGLPGQGSYNEQFF. The CDR3 DNA reads as TGTGCCAGCAGCTTAGGACTCCCTGGGCAGGGGTCCTACAATGAGCAGTTCTTC.